Presented here are 28 T cell receptor beta chains from one specimen sequenced in a study of cytomegalovirus exposure and HLA in healthy donors. Researchers ran the PCR with 60 Vbeta and 13 Jbeta primers. Assay: immunoSEQ multiplex PCR; the TCRdb copy retains only in-frame clones and omits some. Of about 97,000 clones listed, 81% are singletons. Sequences were obtained from PBMCs. All receptors come from a man aged 40-55 years in good health and CMV-seropositive.

This clone has just one count. The chain joins TRBV30 to TRBJ2-7; D gene unclear. V was cut by 1 base and J by 0 bases, with 13 bases left in between. The germline CDR1 and CDR2 sequences are GTSNPN and SVGIG (reference sequence). The CDR3 consists of 15 residues. For the CDR3, the DNA is TGTGCCTGGAGTGAGCGACTCCTCAGCTCCTACGAGCAGTACTTC. Its translation: CAWSERLLSSYEQYF.

As regards this clone: Other DNA sequences in the same sample also yield this CDR3. This sequence joins TRBV7-8 and TRBJ2-1; possible D gene TRBD1, 6 bases. CDR3 size: 14 residues. V shed 1 base and J shed 4 bases, with 8 bases lying between them. Germline V gene lookup returns CDR1 SGHVS and CDR2 FQNEAQ. The CDR3 region is CASSLGQEYNEQFF. CDR3 nucleotide sequence: TGTGCCAGCAGCTTAGGACAGGAATACAATGAGCAGTTCTTC.

The chain recombines TRBV4-2 with TRBJ1-4, with D perhaps TRBD1 (6 bases). Trimming cost V 0 bases and J 4 bases, with 18 bases left between them. Germline V gene lookup returns CDR1 LGHNA and CDR2 YNFKEQ. The CDR3 is 18 residues long. CDR3 protein: CASSQEARTGSGNEKLFF. The DNA for the CDR3 is TGTGCCAGCAGCCAAGAGGCCCGAACAGGGTCAGGTAATGAAAAACTGTTTTTT.

This rearrangement joins TRBV19 to TRBJ2-4, with 9 bases fitting TRBD1. This CDR3 spans 16 amino acids. Germline CDR1 LNHDA, CDR2 SQIVND (reference sequence). Trimming at V came to 5 bases and at J to 4 bases, leaving 9 bases not matched to a gene. The CDR3 region has the DNA TGTGCCAGTAGTGGAGATACAGGGGGCTTTAAAAACATTCAGTACTTC. It specifies CASSGDTGGFKNIQYF.

This chain joins TRBV9 and TRBJ2-3, with 8 bases identical to TRBD2. With 3 bases clipped from V and 6 bases from J, the junction kept 12 bases outside the gene matches. The CDR3 covers 16 residues. The V gene's germline CDR1 is SGDLS and CDR2 YYNGEE. The DNA for the CDR3 is TGTGCCAGCAGCGCACGTTCGGGAGCGGGGGTGGATACGCAGTATTTT. Amino acids: CASSARSGAGVDTQYF.

V usage is TRBV5-1 and J usage is TRBJ1-5, with 8 bases aligning to TRBD1. Germline V gives CDR1 SGHRS, CDR2 YFSETQ. The CDR3 covers 15 residues. V shed 4 bases, J shed 4 bases, and the junction held 7 bases outside the gene matches. The CDR3 DNA reads as TGCGCCAGCAGCCAAGGCCAGGGGGCAAATCAGCCCCAGCATTTT. This translates into CASSQGQGANQPQHF.

This sequence joins TRBV28 and TRBJ1-2; D remains ambiguous. V was cut by 5 bases and J by 7 bases, with 8 bases left in between. CDR3 length: 11 amino acids. Germline V gene sequence: CDR1 MDHEN, CDR2 SYDVKM. CDR3 sequence: CASSGASGYTF. The CDR3 DNA sequence: TGTGCCAGCAGTGGAGCGAGTGGCTACACCTTC.

The chain employs TRBV19 and TRBJ2-1, with TRBD2 identical over 8 bases. The CDR3 extends over 15 amino acids. Germline loops: CDR1 LNHDA, CDR2 SQIVND (reference sequence). J gave up 7 bases and V 4 bases, and 9 bases lay outside the gene matches. The CDR3 region has the DNA TGTGCCAGTAGTAGGGGTCCCGGGACTAGAAATGAGCAGTTCTTC. The encoded protein is CASSRGPGTRNEQFF. Drawing the rest from reference TRBV19 and TRBJ2-1, the complete variable domain is DGGITQSPKYLFRKEGQNVTLSCEQNLNHDAMYWYRQDPGQGLRLIYYSQIVNDFQKGDIAEGYSVSREKKESFPLTVTSAQKNPTAFYLCASSRGPGTRNEQFFGPGTRLTVL.

V and J are TRBV18 and TRBJ2-1, with D maybe TRBD1 (5 bases). V was clipped by 3 bases and J by 6 bases, with 9 bases between them. Germline-derived CDR1 and CDR2 are KGHSH and LQKENI. The CDR3 consists of 13 residues. As DNA, the CDR3 is TGTGCCAGCTCACCGGGGCAGATCAATGAGCAGTTCTTC. This encodes CASSPGQINEQFF. Supplemented by reference TRBV18 and TRBJ2-1, the full variable domain reads NAGVMQNPRHLVRRRGQEARLRCSPMKGHSHVYWYRQLPEEGLKFMVYLQKENIIDESGMPKERFSAEFPKEGPSILRIQQVVRGDSAAYFCASSPGQINEQFFGPGTRLTVL.

V usage is TRBV5-1 and J usage is TRBJ2-1, with 10 nucleotides matching TRBD2. The trim removed 4 bases at V and 6 bases at J, leaving 7 bases unmatched. The CDR3 is 15 amino acids. The germline V gene has CDR1 SGHRS and CDR2 YFSETQ. The CDR3 loop is CASSTGTSESNEQFF. The CDR3 DNA follows: TGCGCCAGCAGCACCGGGACTAGCGAGTCCAATGAGCAGTTCTTC. Looking up the rest from reference TRBV5-1 and TRBJ2-1 gives the full variable domain: KAGVTQTPRYLIKTRGQQVTLSCSPISGHRSVSWYQQTPGQGLQFLFEYFSETQRNKGNFPGRFSGRQFSNSRSEMNVSTLELGDSALYLCASSTGTSESNEQFFGPGTRLTVL.

The rearrangement joins TRBV27 to TRBJ2-7, with 14 bases fitting TRBD2. Germline CDR1 reads MNHEY; CDR2 reads SMNVEV (reference sequence). This CDR3 spans 15 amino acids. V was clipped by 4 bases and J by 4 bases; unmatched bases: 3. CDR3 coding DNA: TGTGCCAGCAGTTGGGGACTAGCGGGAGCGTACGAGCAGTACTTC. As protein: CASSWGLAGAYEQYF.

This clone was seen once. The V gene is TRBV28, the J gene TRBJ1-2; weak D call: TRBD1 (6 bases). The CDR3 totals 13 residues. V was clipped by 3 bases and J by 4 bases, with 9 bases between them. CDR1 MDHEN and CDR2 SYDVKM come from the germline V gene. Here the CDR3 reads CASSFRQVYGYTF. As DNA, the CDR3 is TGTGCCAGCAGTTTCCGACAGGTCTATGGCTACACCTTC.

The chain has TRBV5-1 and TRBJ2-1, with a possible D match to TRBD1 (5 bases). From germline, CDR1 is SGHRS and CDR2 YFSETQ. CDR3 size: 17 residues. Trimming took 0 bases from V and 1 from J, leaving 14 bases between them. Here the CDR3 DNA reads TGCGCCAGCAGCTTGGATAATCGGGCAGGGTCCTACAATGAGCAGTTCTTC. Translating it yields CASSLDNRAGSYNEQFF.

The chain has TRBV5-1 and TRBJ2-1, with a possible D match to TRBD2 (6 bases). The CDR3 length is 14 residues. Germline loops: CDR1 SGHRS, CDR2 YFSETQ. V shed 2 bases and J shed 5 bases, with 11 bases lying between them. CDR3 DNA sequence: TGCGCCAGCAGCTTCTTTGGCGGGGACAATGAGCAGTTCTTC. Its translation is CASSFFGGDNEQFF.

V and J are TRBV5-1 and TRBJ2-7; 9 nucleotides line up with TRBD2. With V trimmed by 5 bases and J by 3 bases, 6 bases remained unmatched. Germline lookup yields CDR1 SGHRS and CDR2 YFSETQ. This CDR3 region has 14 residues. CDR3 nucleotide sequence: TGCGCCAGCAGGGAAGCGGGGGGAAACTACGAGCAGTACTTC. The encoded protein is CASREAGGNYEQYF.

V gene TRBV5-1 combines with J gene TRBJ2-1; 9 positions agree with TRBD2. The germline V gene has CDR1 SGHRS and CDR2 YFSETQ. The junction had 3 bases not matched to a gene; V was cut back by 5 bases and J by 3 bases. This CDR3 comprises 14 residues. In DNA, the CDR3 is TGCGCCAGCAGTCCTAGCGGGGTCTACAATGAGCAGTTCTTC. It translates to CASSPSGVYNEQFF.

V is TRBV28 and J is TRBJ2-3, with D perhaps matching TRBD2 (5 bases). CDR3 size: 15 residues. Trimming cost V 10 bases and J 2 bases, with 19 bases left between them. The germline V gene encodes CDR1 MDHEN and CDR2 SYDVKM. The CDR3 nucleotides are TGTGCCAACCGAGGGCCCCTTTCGTACACAGATACGCAGTATTTT. Its translation: CANRGPLSYTDTQYF.

This sequence joins TRBV19 and TRBJ1-5; no definite D call. V shed 7 bases and J shed 2 bases, with 12 bases lying between them. The CDR3 is made up of 14 amino acids. Per germline, CDR1 LNHDA and CDR2 SQIVND (reference sequence). CDR3 DNA: TGTGCCAGTACCTCATCGGGTGGCAATCAGCCCCAGCATTTT. Protein product: CASTSSGGNQPQHF.

This clone was observed a single time. J is TRBJ1-2 and V is TRBV10-3; 7 bases align to TRBD1. V lost 6 bases and J lost 0; bases outside the gene matches: 13. The CDR3 is 17 amino acids. Germline V gene data show CDR1 as ENHRY and CDR2 as SYGVKD. CDR3 region: CAISSIGTAQANYGYTF. The CDR3 DNA follows: TGTGCCATCAGCTCTATTGGGACAGCTCAAGCTAACTATGGCTACACCTTC.

This clone was counted a few times. The chain is built from TRBV6-6 and TRBJ2-7; tentative D call: TRBD2 (5 bases). V was pared by 7 bases and J by 4 bases, with 8 bases between. This CDR3 region has 11 residues. CDR1 and CDR2 from the germline V gene are MNHNY and SVGAGI (reference sequence). The CDR3 DNA reads as TGTGCCAGCAAGGGAGTATACGAGCAGTACTTC. It is translated as CASKGVYEQYF.

The J gene is TRBJ2-5, the V gene TRBV21-1; TRBD2, the D gene given by the table, was not confirmed from the DNA. TRBV21-1 is given as a pseudogene. This CDR3 has 15 amino acids. The CDR3 is CASSKGGREGETQYF. In DNA form, the CDR3 reads TGTGCCAGCAGCAAAGGGGGGCGGGAGGGAGAGACCCAGTACTTC.

This clone was picked up a small number of times. This chain joins TRBV27 and TRBJ1-5; a possible D gene is TRBD1 (5 bases). The V gene lost 2 bases and the J gene lost 2 bases, with 10 bases spanning the gap. This CDR3 contains 15 residues. Germline assignment: CDR1 MNHEY and CDR2 SMNVEV (reference sequence). The CDR3 bases are TGTGCCAGCAGTTTAGGGTTACAGGGCAATCAGCCCCAGCATTTT. This codes for CASSLGLQGNQPQHF.

V is TRBV19 and J is TRBJ2-1, with 11 nucleotides matching TRBD2. The V segment lost 10 bases and the J segment 5 bases; nucleotides outside the gene matches: 7. Germline CDR1 and CDR2: LNHDA and SQIVND (reference sequence). This CDR3 is built from 14 residues. For the CDR3, the DNA is TGTGCCACCTCCGGGACTAGCGGAAACAATGAGCAGTTCTTC. The encoded protein is CATSGTSGNNEQFF. The full variable domain, with the rest looked up from reference TRBV19 and TRBJ2-1, is DGGITQSPKYLFRKEGQNVTLSCEQNLNHDAMYWYRQDPGQGLRLIYYSQIVNDFQKGDIAEGYSVSREKKESFPLTVTSAQKNPTAFYLCATSGTSGNNEQFFGPGTRLTVL.

This chain uses TRBV9 with TRBJ2-1; 8 positions match TRBD2. V lost 0 bases to trimming and J lost 7 bases; unmatched junction nucleotides: 12. This CDR3 region has 17 residues. CDR1 and CDR2 (germline): SGDLS, YYNGEE. Written as DNA, the CDR3 is TGTGCCAGCAGCGTAGGAGGAATAGCGGGGCGGTTAAATGAGCAGTTCTTC. Amino acid sequence: CASSVGGIAGRLNEQFF.

The chain uses TRBV27 and TRBJ1-1; a possible D gene is TRBD1 (5 bases). This CDR3 is 13 amino acids long. With 2 bases removed from V and 7 bases from J, the gap between germline ends came to 11 bases. Germline CDR1 and CDR2: MNHEY and SMNVEV (reference sequence). The CDR3 DNA is TGTGCCAGCAGTTTAGGGGGGTCGTATGAAGCTTTCTTT. Protein: CASSLGGSYEAFF.

The chain is built from TRBV6-1 and TRBJ1-2, with 8 bases that match TRBD1. The CDR3 has 15 amino acids. J gave up 2 bases and V 3 bases, and 5 bases lay outside the gene matches. Germline CDR1 MNHNS, CDR2 SASEGT. CDR3 amino acids: CASSEGSGGNYGYTF. CDR3 nucleotide sequence: TGTGCCAGCAGTGAGGGGTCAGGGGGCAACTATGGCTACACCTTC.

The CDR3 reads CASSFGPEGVYGYTF. CDR3 nucleotides: TGTGCCAGTAGTTTTGGACCCGAGGGGGTCTATGGCTACACCTTC. The V and J genes are TRBV19 and TRBJ1-2; maybe TRBD1 (6 bases). Germline V gene data show CDR1 as LNHDA and CDR2 as SQIVND (reference sequence). The CDR3 spans 15 residues. V lost 5 bases, J lost 4 bases, and 17 bases lay in between.

This clone was seen a handful of times. The rearrangement joins TRBV2 to TRBJ2-7; D unresolved. The CDR3 consists of 13 residues. Germline V lookup: CDR1 SNHLY, CDR2 FYNNEI. V dropped 2 bases and J dropped 3 bases, with 8 bases sitting between them. The CDR3, as DNA: TGTGCCAGCAGTGAACCCTTTCTCTACGAGCAGTACTTC. Protein: CASSEPFLYEQYF.